This TCR beta chain came from a study of somatic mutations in cytotoxic T cells in rheumatoid arthritis. Study context: The authors flow-sorted some V beta antibody-stained T-cell populations at nearly 100% purity, including V beta1+ cells that they sequenced for TCRB. Findings of the study overall: No multiple-comparison adjustment was applied to the slight TRBV07 underrepresentation in rheumatoid arthritis patients. CD8+ clonality rose with age in rheumatoid arthritis patients, not healthy controls.

The ends lost 7 bases at V and 3 bases at J; junction bases unmatched: 14. The CDR3 loop spans 17 amino acids. Germline V gene sequence: CDR1 SGHNT, CDR2 YENEEA. With regard to this clone: Its target is unknown.

This table comes from immunoSEQ multiplex PCR, and its TCRdb copy is limited to in-frame clones, with some not included. The repertoire holds about 8,200 clones, with roughly 75% as singletons. Positive magnetic bead selection separated CD4+ and CD8+ cells, and flow cytometry confirmed purity. What was sequenced was CD8+ T cells sorted from blood. The chain links TRBV11-3 to TRBJ2-7; 11 bases match TRBD1. The TCR comes from an adult with rheumatoid arthritis. CDR3 loop: CASTTPCRTGGLYEQYF. CDR3 DNA: TGTGCCAGCACCACCCCCTGCAGGACAGGGGGCCTCTACGAGCAGTACTTC.